This T cell receptor beta chain was captured in a study of blood T cell repertoires in COVID-19. Study-level information: Acute and convalescent COVID-19 specimens originated in the United States, Italy and Spain. Sample material is recorded as cDNA or gDNA derived from T cells, B-cell-depleted T cells, or PBMCs.

As originally analysed: By means of reference gene primer amplification, nucleated cell counts were estimated. Libraries were prepared by immunoSEQ multiplex PCR; TCRdb keeps only in-frame clonotypes and omits some of them. V, J and clone size reflect that table, while D and trimming were determined from the DNA. This sample has about 25,000 clones; roughly nine tenths occur once, and the top ten carry more than 7.5%. About this clone itself: Within the sample, other DNA sequences also encode this same CDR3.

CDR3 size: 15 residues. V was clipped by 5 bases and J by 8 bases; unmatched bases: 8. CDR1 is LNHDA, CDR2 SQIVND, per germline (reference sequence). The TCR was taken from a man between 65 and 80 years old with acute or convalescent COVID-19. The chain links TRBV19 to TRBJ1-4, with TRBD1 identical over 10 bases. The sample consisted of peripheral blood. Here the CDR3 DNA reads TGTGCCAGTAGTTCACCGGGACAGGGGACGGAAAAACTGTTTTTT. It encodes CASSSPGQGTEKLFF.